These T cell receptor beta chains were read from a single sample in a study of OX40 agonist ivuxolimab in advanced cancers. Clones were sequenced by immunoSEQ multiplex PCR, and TCRdb holds only the in-frame ones, with some missing. The table includes about 31,000 clones, 85% to 95% detected once. The sample was CD4+ or CD8+ T cells sorted from blood, taken in a trial of the OX40 agonist ivuxolimab. Receptors were obtained from an adult with an advanced solid tumor such as melanoma, head and neck, liver or kidney cancer. Each CDR3 is given with its conserved first and last residue. D genes are given only for firm matches. Part of the rows lack a size; the others show once, few, many or a class for expanded clones.

j_call | v_call | d_call | clone_size | cdr3_aa | cdr3_nt
TRBJ1-1 | TRBV5-4 | - | once | CASSIAQATEAFF | TGTGCCAGCAGCATCGCACAGGCAACTGAAGCTTTCTTT
TRBJ2-2 | TRBV6-5 | TRBD1 | - | CASSTGTGFTGELFF | TGTGCCAGCAGTACCGGGACAGGGTTCACCGGGGAGCTGTTTTTT
TRBJ2-7 | TRBV18 | - | - | CASSPSFGSLSYEQYF | TGTGCCAGCTCACCATCGTTCGGAAGTCTCTCCTACGAGCAGTACTTC
TRBJ2-2 | TRBV6-5 | TRBD2 | - | CASSYGTSDLTGELFF | TGTGCCAGCAGTTACGGGACTAGCGACCTCACCGGGGAGCTGTTTTTT
TRBJ2-1 | TRBV25-1 | - | once | CASSGTGHSEQFF | TGTGCCAGCAGTGGAACAGGGCACAGTGAGCAGTTCTTC
TRBJ2-2 | TRBV7-6 | TRBD2 | - | CASSRTSGTGELFF | TGTGCCAGCAGCCGGACTAGCGGGACCGGGGAGCTGTTTTTT
TRBJ1-1 | TRBV5-1 | - | - | CASSLEGSSEAFF | TGCGCCAGCAGCTTGGAGGGATCCAGTGAAGCTTTCTTT
TRBJ1-1 | TRBV6-4 | TRBD1 | - | CASSEWGGLQGDTEAFF | TGTGCCAGCAGTGAATGGGGCGGACTCCAGGGGGACACTGAAGCTTTCTTT
TRBJ1-2 | TRBV6-1 | - | - | CASGGGARVRGYTF | TGTGCCAGCGGTGGGGGGGCAAGGGTCCGTGGCTACACCTTC
TRBJ2-3 | TRBV7-9 | TRBD2 | - | CASSPSLAGATDTQYF | TGTGCCAGCAGCCCCTCACTAGCGGGGGCTACTGATACGCAGTATTTT
TRBJ2-1 | TRBV4-3 | - | - | CASSQEEGYYNEQFF | TGCGCCAGCAGCCAAGAAGAAGGATACTACAATGAGCAGTTCTTC
TRBJ2-1 | TRBV30 | TRBD1 | few | CAWGGQGIYNEQFF | TGTGCCTGGGGAGGACAGGGAATCTACAATGAGCAGTTCTTC
TRBJ2-1 | TRBV19 | TRBD2 | - | CASSELPLAGGKDEQFF | TGTGCCAGTAGTGAGCTCCCCCTAGCGGGAGGAAAGGATGAGCAGTTCTTC
TRBJ1-1 | TRBV5-4 | - | - | CASSLVRGVGTEAFF | TGTGCCAGCAGCCTGGTTCGGGGGGTAGGGACTGAAGCTTTCTTT
TRBJ2-7 | TRBV27 | - | - | CASTSPGAEQYF | TGTGCCAGCACCTCCCCGGGGGCCGAGCAGTACTTC
TRBJ2-7 | TRBV13 | TRBD2 | - | CASSLGASGAYEQYF | TGTGCCAGCAGCTTAGGTGCTAGCGGCGCCTACGAGCAGTACTTC
TRBJ2-5 | TRBV27 | - | - | CASSFVSGMGGYELYF | TGTGCCAGCAGTTTTGTTTCGGGTATGGGAGGATACGAGCTGTACTTC
TRBJ2-1 | TRBV28 | - | - | CASSLSPGPLYNEQFF | TGTGCCAGCAGTTTAAGTCCGGGACCTCTATACAATGAGCAGTTCTTC
TRBJ1-2 | TRBV15 | TRBD1 | - | CATSWGTQGAQGYGYTF | TGTGCCACCAGCTGGGGAACACAGGGGGCGCAGGGCTATGGCTACACCTTC
TRBJ2-5 | TRBV14 | - | once | CASSQDWQTQYF | TGTGCCAGCAGCCAAGATTGGCAGACCCAGTACTTC
TRBJ1-2 | TRBV10-3 | TRBD1 | - | CAISTGDNYGYTF | TGTGCCATCAGTACAGGGGACAACTATGGCTACACCTTC
TRBJ1-1 | TRBV7-9 | - | - | CASSGTQGNTEAFF | TGTGCCAGCAGCGGGACTCAAGGAAACACTGAAGCTTTCTTT
TRBJ1-5 | TRBV19 | - | - | CASSMSSSNQPQHF | TGTGCCAGTAGTATGAGCAGTAGCAATCAGCCCCAGCATTTT
TRBJ2-1 | TRBV19 | - | - | CASKEGGFPNEQFF | TGTGCCAGTAAAGAGGGGGGGTTCCCCAATGAGCAGTTCTTC
TRBJ1-1 | TRBV19 | - | - | CASSIGGQRAFF | TGTGCCAGTAGTATAGGGGGGCAGCGAGCTTTCTTT
TRBJ2-7 | TRBV5-1 | - | few | CASSLGVSYEQYF | TGCGCCAGCAGCTTGGGGGTCTCCTACGAGCAGTACTTC
TRBJ1-2 | TRBV29-1 | TRBD1 | - | CSVLGQGVIRYGYTF | TGCAGCGTCTTGGGGCAGGGGGTGATTAGGTATGGCTACACCTTC
TRBJ2-3 | TRBV10-2 | - | once | CASEGTDTQYF | TGCGCCAGCGAGGGCACAGATACGCAGTATTTT
TRBJ1-2 | TRBV7-9 | - | - | CASRATAGRRYYGYTF | TGTGCCAGCAGGGCCACCGCAGGGAGGAGGTACTATGGCTACACCTTC
TRBJ1-2 | TRBV7-9 | TRBD1 | - | CASSLGQGGYTF | TGTGCCAGCAGCCTGGGACAGGGAGGCTACACCTTC
TRBJ2-7 | TRBV4-2 | TRBD1 | - | CASSQGQGDYEQYF | TGTGCCAGCAGCCAAGGACAGGGGGACTACGAGCAGTACTTC
TRBJ1-2 | TRBV29-1 | - | - | CSVEALGGYTF | TGCAGCGTTGAGGCCCTAGGGGGCTACACCTTC
TRBJ2-7 | TRBV19 | - | - | CASSLGLGYEQYF | TGTGCCAGTAGCTTGGGGTTAGGCTACGAGCAGTACTTC
TRBJ1-5 | TRBV12-2 | - | - | CASRSNAPTALNQPQHF | TGTGCAAGTCGCTCTAACGCGCCGACAGCATTAAATCAGCCCCAGCATTTT
TRBJ2-7 | TRBV6-1 | - | - | CASSADGPRYEQYF | TGTGCCAGCAGTGCTGACGGGCCTCGTTACGAGCAGTACTTC
TRBJ2-1 | TRBV9 | TRBD2 | - | CASSVVVGGNEQFF | TGTGCCAGCAGCGTAGTGGTGGGGGGGAATGAGCAGTTCTTC
TRBJ1-1 | TRBV28 | - | - | CASSLGAGNTEAFF | TGTGCCAGCAGTTTAGGAGCGGGGAACACTGAAGCTTTCTTT
TRBJ2-7 | TRBV11-3 | TRBD2 | - | CASSAGGAKFNEQYF | TGTGCCAGCAGCGCCGGGGGGGCTAAGTTCAACGAGCAGTACTTC
TRBJ2-7 | TRBV6-5 | - | - | CASSGGAREQYF | TGTGCCAGCAGTGGGGGGGCTAGGGAGCAGTACTTC
TRBJ2-7 | TRBV4-1 | - | - | CASSHLRDTYEQYF | TGCGCCAGCAGCCATCTCCGGGACACCTACGAGCAGTACTTC
TRBJ1-5 | TRBV4-1 | - | once | CASSQDLGNQPQHF | TGCGCCAGCAGCCAAGATCTGGGGAATCAGCCCCAGCATTTT
TRBJ2-2 | TRBV11-3 | - | - | CASSWGQNTGELFF | TGTGCCAGCAGCTGGGGGCAGAACACCGGGGAGCTGTTTTTT
TRBJ1-5 | TRBV28 | - | - | CASSFVDQPQHF | TGTGCCAGCAGTTTTGTGGATCAGCCCCAGCATTTT
TRBJ1-5 | TRBV18 | TRBD1 | - | CASSPSDRGIYSNQPQHF | TGTGCCAGCTCACCATCCGACAGGGGGATATATAGCAATCAGCCCCAGCATTTT
TRBJ1-1 | TRBV27 | - | - | CASSHSPDPNTEAFF | TGTGCCAGCAGCCACAGCCCTGACCCGAACACTGAAGCTTTCTTT
TRBJ2-1 | TRBV7-3 | TRBD2 | - | CASSLRGLAGGHSTYNEQFF | TGTGCCAGCAGCTTAAGAGGACTAGCGGGGGGGCACTCGACCTACAATGAGCAGTTCTTC
TRBJ2-1 | TRBV18 | TRBD2 | - | CASSPGTSLYNEQFF | TGTGCCAGCTCACCAGGGACTAGTCTGTACAATGAGCAGTTCTTC
TRBJ2-3 | TRBV19 | - | - | CASRGGASSTDTQYF | TGTGCCAGTAGGGGGGGGGCATCTAGCACAGATACGCAGTATTTT
TRBJ1-1 | TRBV6-5 | - | medium-sized | CASSLGTEAFF | TGTGCCAGCTCCTTGGGCACTGAAGCTTTCTTT
TRBJ1-5 | TRBV4-3 | - | - | CASSQDHGSPYQPQHF | TGCGCCAGCAGCCAAGATCACGGCAGCCCATATCAGCCCCAGCATTTT
TRBJ2-7 | TRBV13 | TRBD1 | - | CASSLGTGGVEQYF | TGTGCCAGCAGCTTAGGGACAGGGGGCGTCGAGCAGTACTTC
TRBJ2-7 | TRBV10-2 | - | - | CASRTGGEQYF | TGCGCCAGCAGGACCGGGGGCGAGCAGTACTTC
TRBJ2-3 | TRBV27 | - | - | CASSLSSTDTQYF | TGTGCCAGCAGTTTATCGTCCACAGATACGCAGTATTTT